The present T cell receptor beta chain was sequenced within a study of cytomegalovirus exposure and HLA in healthy donors. Across the study: Genotyping showed around four fifths of a few hundred donors falling in the Caucasian-associated ancestry cluster. Findings and caveats of the study: The majority of CMV-associated TCR beta chains were reported as apparently HLA-restricted in a later analysis. Cytomegalovirus status was reportedly diagnosed by the classifier with high specificity and sensitivity.

60 Vbeta and 13 Jbeta primers were used in PCR. Sequencing was performed with immunoSEQ multiplex PCR; in TCRdb, only in-frame clones are kept and a portion is missing. This sample yields 70,000 to 85,000 clones, of which 74% are seen a single time; over 7.5% belongs to the top ten. A note on this clone: The target antigen is unknown.

This CDR3 contains 10 residues. The V end lost 4 bases, the J end lost 13 bases, and 11 bases lay between the germline ends. Germline-derived CDR1 and CDR2 are SGHDT and YYEEEE. The source material was PBMCs. This chain joins TRBV5-6 and TRBJ2-5; D might be TRBD1 (5 bases). The sequence derives from a man aged 35 to 55 in good health and CMV-seropositive. CDR3 sequence (DNA): TGTGCCAGCAGCGTACAGGTACCGTACTTC. Amino acids: CASSVQVPYF.